The entry that follows covers one T cell receptor beta chain sequence. The antigen is not known. Next came a second PCR, run for about 6 to 12 cycles, which used a sample-barcoded 5' primer along with a J-beta primer mix. TCRdb passed the 5' RACE reads through MiXCR, listing each CDR3 protein once. The repertoire includes 910,000 or so distinct CDR3 sequences, about 51% of them detected once, and about a fifth sits in the top ten. These data come from a study of blood T cells in healthy people across ages. Findings and caveats of the study: Estimates of diversity drawn from one million T cells were considered underestimates. There was a strong correlation between TCR beta diversity and naive T cell percentage.

Each of the donors had roughly 9.3 milliliters of peripheral blood drawn into EDTA-treated Vacutainer tubes. V lost 5 bases and J lost 3, with 5 bases in between. Per germline, CDR1 DFQATT and CDR2 SNEGSKA (reference sequence). The CDR3 loop spans 11 amino acids. This chain joins TRBV20-1 and TRBJ2-1; no reliable D call. What was sequenced was blood. The origin of this receptor is a woman aged 55-70 years in good health. The CDR3 spells CSAFYYNEQFF. The CDR3, as DNA: TGCAGTGCTTTCTACTACAATGAGCAGTTCTTC.